This T cell receptor (beta chain) was sequenced in a study of control samples from healthy donors and cancer patients. The CDR3 consists of 13 residues. Germline V gene lookup returns CDR1 GTSNPN and CDR2 SVGIG (reference sequence). The germline V and J ends were trimmed by 1 base and 7 bases, with 8 bases remaining between them. The data were produced by immunoSEQ multiplex PCR, yet TCRdb's version contains in-frame clones alone and is incomplete. This repertoire shows about 130,000 clones, roughly 91% found once; its top ten account for about 1.7%. This clone was picked up a small number of times. This chain joins TRBV30 and TRBJ1-6; D uncertain. Sequencing was carried out using PBMCs. The sequence came from a man between 45 and 60 years old with head and neck cancer. As DNA, the CDR3 is TGTGCCTGGAGTGGACCTCCAAATTCACCCCTCCACTTT. As protein: CAWSGPPNSPLHF.